This T cell receptor beta chain was captured by sequencing in a study of T cell responses to AZD1222 COVID-19 vaccine. The assay was immunoSEQ multiplex PCR, and TCRdb's table has in-frame clones only and misses some. The profile shows fewer than 65,000 clones, around 84% of them singletons. Deletions cut 10 bases from V and 7 bases from J, with 19 bases between. This CDR3 comprises 14 residues. In germline, CDR1 is LNHDA, CDR2 SQIVND (reference sequence). Source: peripheral blood, taken on day 0 of AZD1222 vaccination. The receptor's source is an adult in good health. This chain joins TRBV19 and TRBJ1-4, with D tentatively TRBD1 (5 bases). CDR3: CATTLGTLGEKLFF. The CDR3 region has the DNA TGTGCCACCACTCTTGGGACCTTGGGTGAAAAACTGTTTTTT.